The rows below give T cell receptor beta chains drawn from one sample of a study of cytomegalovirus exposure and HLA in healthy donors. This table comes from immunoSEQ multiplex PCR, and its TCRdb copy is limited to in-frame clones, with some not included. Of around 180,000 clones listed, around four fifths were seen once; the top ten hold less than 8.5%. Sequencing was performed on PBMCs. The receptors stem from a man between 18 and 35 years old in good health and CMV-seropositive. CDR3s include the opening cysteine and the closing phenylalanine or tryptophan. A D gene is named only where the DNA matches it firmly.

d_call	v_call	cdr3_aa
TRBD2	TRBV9	CASGLAEGTGELFF
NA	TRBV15	CATSRGSLANVLTF
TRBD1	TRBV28	CASSLPGQLNTEAFF
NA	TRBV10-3	CAITPTGYEQYF
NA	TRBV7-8	CASSFRQMIRKETQYF
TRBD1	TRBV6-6	CASSWDRNTEAFF
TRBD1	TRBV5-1	CASSLSSGQGYEQYF
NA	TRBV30	CAKTESQFGGEQFF
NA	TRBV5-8	CASSLGGRTAYNEQFF
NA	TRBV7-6	CASSLERFSSYEQYF
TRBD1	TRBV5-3	CARSLGNRGPRDNEQFF
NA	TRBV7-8	CASSLDGPNYGYTF
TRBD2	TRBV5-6	CASSLRLAGVSGDTQYF
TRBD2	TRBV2	CANTGAGDSYEQYF
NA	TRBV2	CASSEDSFPNYGYTF
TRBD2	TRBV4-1	CASSQLGLAGGDEQFF